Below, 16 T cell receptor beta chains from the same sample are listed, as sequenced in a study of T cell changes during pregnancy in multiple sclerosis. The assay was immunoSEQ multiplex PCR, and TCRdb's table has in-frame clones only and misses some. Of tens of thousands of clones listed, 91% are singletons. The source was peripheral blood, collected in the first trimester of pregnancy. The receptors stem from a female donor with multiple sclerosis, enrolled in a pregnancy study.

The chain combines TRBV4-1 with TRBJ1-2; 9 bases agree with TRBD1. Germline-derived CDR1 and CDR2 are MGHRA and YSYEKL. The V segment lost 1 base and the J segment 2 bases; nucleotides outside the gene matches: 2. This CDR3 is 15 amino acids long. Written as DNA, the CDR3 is TGCGCCAGCAGCCAAGGGACAGGGGAGAACTATGGCTACACCTTC. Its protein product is CASSQGTGENYGYTF.

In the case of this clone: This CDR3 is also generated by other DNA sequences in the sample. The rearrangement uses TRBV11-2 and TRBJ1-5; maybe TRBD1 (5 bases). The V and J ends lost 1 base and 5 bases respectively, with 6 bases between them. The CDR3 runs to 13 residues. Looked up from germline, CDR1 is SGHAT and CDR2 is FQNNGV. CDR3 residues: CASSLGGDQPQHF. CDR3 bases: TGTGCCAGCAGCTTAGGGGGGGATCAGCCCCAGCATTTT.

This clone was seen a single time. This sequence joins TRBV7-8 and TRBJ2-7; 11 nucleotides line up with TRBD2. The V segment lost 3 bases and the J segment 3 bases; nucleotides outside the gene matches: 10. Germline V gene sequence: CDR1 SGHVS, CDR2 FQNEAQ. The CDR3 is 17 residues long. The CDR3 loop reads CASSLTSGVVNVYEQYF. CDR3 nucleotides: TGTGCCAGCAGCTTGACTAGCGGGGTGGTCAATGTCTACGAGCAGTACTTC.

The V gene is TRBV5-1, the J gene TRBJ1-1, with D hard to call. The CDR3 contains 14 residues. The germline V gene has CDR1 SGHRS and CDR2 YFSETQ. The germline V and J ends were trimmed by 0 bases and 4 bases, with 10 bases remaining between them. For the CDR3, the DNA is TGCGCCAGCAGCTTGGTATCCGGGATCACTGAAGCTTTCTTT. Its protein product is CASSLVSGITEAFF.

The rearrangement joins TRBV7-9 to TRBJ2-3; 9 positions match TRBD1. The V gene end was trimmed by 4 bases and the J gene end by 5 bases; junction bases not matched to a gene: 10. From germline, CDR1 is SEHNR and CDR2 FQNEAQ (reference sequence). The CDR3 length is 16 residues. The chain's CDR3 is CASSSNTGTGIDTQYF. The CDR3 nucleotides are TGTGCCAGCAGCTCCAACACCGGGACAGGGATAGATACGCAGTATTTT.

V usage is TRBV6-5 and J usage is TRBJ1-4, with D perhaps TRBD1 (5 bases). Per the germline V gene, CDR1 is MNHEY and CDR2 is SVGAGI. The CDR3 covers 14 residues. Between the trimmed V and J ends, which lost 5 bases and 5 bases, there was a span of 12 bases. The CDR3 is CASSPQGLNEKLFF. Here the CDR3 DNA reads TGTGCCAGCAGTCCCCAGGGATTGAATGAAAAACTGTTTTTT.

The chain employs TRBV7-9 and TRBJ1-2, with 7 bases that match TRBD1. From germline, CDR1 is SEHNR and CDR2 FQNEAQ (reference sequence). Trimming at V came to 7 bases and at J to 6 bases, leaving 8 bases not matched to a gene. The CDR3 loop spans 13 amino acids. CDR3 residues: CASKATGDDGYTF. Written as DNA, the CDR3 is TGTGCCAGCAAGGCCACAGGGGACGATGGCTACACCTTC.

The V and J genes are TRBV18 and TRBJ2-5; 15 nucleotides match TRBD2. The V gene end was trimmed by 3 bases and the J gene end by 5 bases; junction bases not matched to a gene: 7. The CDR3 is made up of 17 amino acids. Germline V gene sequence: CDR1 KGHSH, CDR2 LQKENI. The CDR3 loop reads CASSPGTSGRRRETQYF. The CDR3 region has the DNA TGTGCCAGCTCACCGGGGACTAGCGGGAGGAGGCGTGAGACCCAGTACTTC.

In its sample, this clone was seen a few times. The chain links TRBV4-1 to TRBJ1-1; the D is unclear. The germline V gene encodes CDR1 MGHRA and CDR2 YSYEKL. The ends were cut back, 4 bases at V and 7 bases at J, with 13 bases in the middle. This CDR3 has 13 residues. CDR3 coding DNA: TGCGCCAGCAGCCTCCCCGGGAGAAGTGAAGCTTTCTTT. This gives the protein CASSLPGRSEAFF.

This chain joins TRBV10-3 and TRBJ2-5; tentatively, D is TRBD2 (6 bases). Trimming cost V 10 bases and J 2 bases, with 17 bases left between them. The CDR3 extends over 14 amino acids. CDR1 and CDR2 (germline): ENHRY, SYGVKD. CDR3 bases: TGTGCCACTTCAGACGGGGGTGCGCAAGAGACCCAGTACTTC. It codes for CATSDGGAQETQYF.

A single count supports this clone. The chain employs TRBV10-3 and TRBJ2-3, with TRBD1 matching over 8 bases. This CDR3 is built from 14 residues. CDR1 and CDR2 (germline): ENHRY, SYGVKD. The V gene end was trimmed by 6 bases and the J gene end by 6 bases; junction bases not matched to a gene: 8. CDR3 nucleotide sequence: TGTGCCATCAGATCCGGACAGGGTATCGATACGCAGTATTTT. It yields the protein CAIRSGQGIDTQYF.

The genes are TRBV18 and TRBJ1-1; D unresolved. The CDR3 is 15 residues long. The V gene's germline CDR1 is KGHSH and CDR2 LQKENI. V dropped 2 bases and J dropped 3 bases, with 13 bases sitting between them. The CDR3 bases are TGTGCCAGCTCACCAAGAGGACTAATTGACACTGAAGCTTTCTTT. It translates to CASSPRGLIDTEAFF.

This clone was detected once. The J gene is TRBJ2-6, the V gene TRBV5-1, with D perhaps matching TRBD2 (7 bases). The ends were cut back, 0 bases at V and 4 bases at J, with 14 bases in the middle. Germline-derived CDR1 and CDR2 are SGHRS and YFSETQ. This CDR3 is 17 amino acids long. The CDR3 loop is CASSLEGGATGANVLTF. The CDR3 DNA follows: TGCGCCAGCAGCTTGGAGGGGGGGGCTACCGGGGCCAACGTCCTGACTTTC.

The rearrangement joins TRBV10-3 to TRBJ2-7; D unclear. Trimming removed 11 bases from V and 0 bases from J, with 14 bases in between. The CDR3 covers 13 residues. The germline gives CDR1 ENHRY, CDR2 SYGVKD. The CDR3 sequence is CASILSSSYEQYF. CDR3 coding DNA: TGTGCCTCAATCCTTTCTAGCTCCTACGAGCAGTACTTC.

CDR3 region: CASSFLSGTYEQYF. The DNA for the CDR3 is TGTGCCAGCAGCTTTCTATCGGGGACCTACGAGCAGTACTTC. This chain joins TRBV5-5 and TRBJ2-7; the D gene is possibly TRBD2 (5 bases). The CDR3 is 14 amino acids. Germline CDR1 is SGHKS and CDR2 is YYEKEE (reference sequence). Trimming removed 2 bases from V and 2 bases from J, with 11 bases in between. Full variable domain (remainder filled in from reference TRBV5-5 and TRBJ2-7): DAGVTQSPTHLIKTRGQQVTLRCSPISGHKSVSWYQQVLGQGPQFIFQYYEKEERGRGNFPDRFSARQFPNYSSELNVNALLLGDSALYLCASSFLSGTYEQYFGPGTRLTVT.

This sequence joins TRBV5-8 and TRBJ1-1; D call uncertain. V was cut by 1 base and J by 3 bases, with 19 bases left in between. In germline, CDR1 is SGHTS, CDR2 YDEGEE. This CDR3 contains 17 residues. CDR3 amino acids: CASSLLVLLLGDTEAFF. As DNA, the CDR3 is TGTGCCAGCAGCTTGTTGGTTCTCCTCCTAGGCGACACTGAAGCTTTCTTT.